Here is one T cell receptor beta chain with its context. Its antigen is undetermined. Around 9.9 ml of fresh blood yielded the PBMCs by density gradient. In germline, CDR1 is LNHDA, CDR2 SQIVND (reference sequence). The CDR3 is 14 amino acids. Between the trimmed V and J ends, which lost 11 bases and 7 bases, there was a span of 21 bases. Amplified TCR beta CDR3 regions were obtained using RNA transcripts as template. An opening RT-PCR round employed HTBI primers and preceded a second-round multiplex PCR. Using its own MiXCR run on the multiplex PCR reads, TCRdb lists one record per CDR3 protein. The data contain around 660,000 distinct CDR3 sequences, roughly two fifths of them singletons. The record originates from a study of Graves' ophthalmopathy and Graves' hyperthyroidism. Notes on the study in general: From stable hyperthyroidism, ophthalmopathy was separated by a 13-signature model with about 88% sensitivity and less than 82% specificity.

The receptor's source is an adult man with Graves' ophthalmopathy. The chain employs TRBV19 and TRBJ1-5, with D tentatively TRBD1 (6 bases). What was sequenced was peripheral blood. CDR3 DNA sequence: TGTGCCTGGAGTGTTCAGGGGTTGAGCCAGCCCCAGCATTTT. Protein product: CAWSVQGLSQPQHF.